The clone carrying this T cell receptor beta chain came up many times. Its specificity is unknown. J was trimmed by 11 bases and V by 4 bases; bases with no gene match: 6. The CDR3 is made up of 13 amino acids. Germline CDR1 reads LNHDA; CDR2 reads SQIVND (reference sequence). Using RNA transcripts as the source, TCR beta CDR3 regions were amplified. Initially, a first-round RT-PCR of the TCR CDR3 employed the HTBI primer set. TCRdb recomputed calls from the multiplex PCR reads with MiXCR, one row per CDR3 protein. The table records hundreds of thousands of distinct CDR3 sequences, about an eighth of them present only once. The data stem from a study of T cells in Graves' hyperthyroidism and ophthalmopathy. Study-wide findings and caveats: Clonotypes that were expanded in thyroid above 0.001 mostly appeared in blood too.

The chain carries TRBV19 and TRBJ1-1, with 11 bases lining up with TRBD1. The sequenced sample was blood. The sequence derives from a middle-aged woman with Graves' ophthalmopathy. The CDR3 sequence is CASSTGTGGLAFF. The CDR3 DNA reads as TGTGCCAGTAGTACCGGGACAGGGGGTTTGGCTTTCTTT.